One and the same sample provided the 26 T cell receptor beta chains below, sequenced in a study of CD8+ T cells in alopecia areata. The treatment was: oral pan-JAK inhibitor, 5-10 mg twice daily. Extraction and reverse transcription of RNA yielded cDNA as the sequencing template. The assay was immunoSEQ multiplex PCR, and TCRdb's table has in-frame clones only and misses some. Of about 290,000 clones in the sample, 55% to 70% are singletons; the top ten hold 1.8%. The input for sequencing was CD4+ T cells sorted from blood, taken at week 24, from a patient treated with tofacitinib. The receptor source for this set is a human donor with alopecia areata.

This chain connects TRBV5-1 to TRBJ2-5, with 8 bases lining up with TRBD1. J lost 1 base, V lost 3 bases, and 8 bases had no gene match. This CDR3 has 16 amino acids. Germline V gene lookup returns CDR1 SGHRS and CDR2 YFSETQ. The CDR3 sequence is CASSSPTGARQETQYF. Here the CDR3 DNA reads TGCGCCAGCAGCTCCCCGACAGGGGCGCGCCAAGAGACCCAGTACTTC. The full variable domain, in which reference TRBV5-1 and TRBJ2-5 provide the parts outside the CDR3, is KAGVTQTPRYLIKTRGQQVTLSCSPISGHRSVSWYQQTPGQGLQFLFEYFSETQRNKGNFPGRFSGRQFSNSRSEMNVSTLELGDSALYLCASSSPTGARQETQYFGPGTRLLVL.

The J gene is TRBJ1-4, the V gene TRBV11-1; perhaps TRBD1 as D (5 bases). V was shortened by 5 bases and J by 3 bases, with 10 bases between the two germline ends. This CDR3 spans 14 amino acids. Germline V CDR1 and CDR2: SGHAT, FQDESV (reference sequence). The CDR3: CASSPDTPNEKLFF. The CDR3 DNA follows: TGTGCCAGCAGCCCGGACACCCCTAATGAAAAACTGTTTTTT.

The rearrangement uses TRBV23-1 and TRBJ1-5, with D unresolved. TRBV23-1 belongs to the ORF category, with a function that is uncertain. The CDR3 is 8 residues long. The ends were cut back, 8 bases at V and 15 bases at J, with 8 bases in the middle. The CDR3 coding sequence is TGCGCCAGCTTCCCGGGGCATTTT. It yields the protein CASFPGHF.

The chain recombines TRBV29-1 with TRBJ2-1, with a tentative D call TRBD2 (6 bases). This CDR3 region has 18 residues. Germline lookup yields CDR1 SQVTM and CDR2 ANQGSEA. Trimming took off 1 base at V and 0 bases at J, with 19 bases between the two ends. CDR3 loop: CSVEAAGRLGSSYNEQFF. The CDR3, as DNA: TGCAGCGTTGAAGCCGCGGGGAGACTAGGGAGCTCCTACAATGAGCAGTTCTTC.

The genes are TRBV5-1 and TRBJ1-1; no clear D gene. V shed 4 bases and J shed 1 base, with 8 bases lying between them. This CDR3 has 13 amino acids. Germline CDR1 and CDR2: SGHRS and YFSETQ. The CDR3 DNA is TGCGCCAGCAGCCCGGACGGGAACACTGAAGCTTTCTTT. Its protein product is CASSPDGNTEAFF.

This clone has just a few counts. The rearrangement links TRBV4-3 to TRBJ1-4; D possibly corresponds to TRBD1 (5 bases). Looked up from germline, CDR1 is LGHNA and CDR2 is YSLEER. The V end lost 3 bases, the J end lost 13 bases, and 21 bases lay between the germline ends. This CDR3 is built from 15 residues. CDR3 sequence: CASSHPGPLSRGLFF. The CDR3 DNA reads as TGCGCCAGCAGCCACCCGGGACCCCTCTCGAGAGGACTGTTTTTT.

V gene TRBV4-2 combines with J gene TRBJ2-3; 15 bases agree with TRBD2. The CDR3 runs 16 residues. The germline gives CDR1 LGHNA, CDR2 YNFKEQ. With V trimmed by 3 bases and J by 5 bases, 3 bases remained unmatched. CDR3: CASSHGTSGGIDTQYF. Here the CDR3 DNA reads TGTGCCAGCAGCCACGGGACTAGCGGGGGGATAGATACGCAGTATTTT.

The rearrangement joins TRBV23-1 to TRBJ1-2; the D gene is possibly TRBD1 (6 bases). TRBV23-1 is treated as an ORF (open reading frame) with a function not yet certain. This CDR3 comprises 14 residues. V dropped 6 bases and J dropped 6 bases, with 17 bases sitting between them. CDR3 region: CASRQRLRGDGYTF. The CDR3, as DNA: TGCGCCAGCAGACAACGCCTCAGGGGTGATGGCTACACCTTC.

V gene TRBV7-2 combines with J gene TRBJ2-2; no definite D call. This CDR3 has 14 residues. V was clipped by 1 base and J by 7 bases, with 10 bases between them. Germline CDR1 reads SGHTA; CDR2 reads FQGNSA. For the CDR3, the DNA is TGTGCCAGCAGCTTAGTAGGAGATTACGGGGAGCTGTTTTTT. Its protein product is CASSLVGDYGELFF.

This sequence joins TRBV27 and TRBJ2-3; D gene ambiguous. CDR1 is MNHEY, CDR2 SMNVEV, per germline (reference sequence). The CDR3 consists of 13 residues. Trimming left V 9 bases short and J 1 base short, with 11 bases between. CDR3 DNA sequence: TGTGCCAGTCTTGGATCCCGCACAGATACGCAGTATTTT. Translation gives CASLGSRTDTQYF.

The chain is built from TRBV29-1 and TRBJ1-1, with D perhaps TRBD1 (6 bases). The germline CDR1 and CDR2 sequences are SQVTM and ANQGSEA. This CDR3 has 13 residues. The V and J ends lost 7 bases and 3 bases respectively, with 15 bases between them. The CDR3 protein is CSAHRVVDTEAFF. The CDR3 DNA is TGCAGCGCCCACAGGGTTGTGGACACTGAAGCTTTCTTT. Full variable domain (missing parts from reference TRBV29-1 and TRBJ1-1): SAVISQKPSRDICQRGTSLTIQCQVDSQVTMMFWYRQQPGQSLTLIATANQGSEATYESGFVIDKFPISRPNLTFSTLTVSNMSPEDSSIYLCSAHRVVDTEAFFGQGTRLTVV.

The V call is TRBV7-9, the J call TRBJ1-6, with D tentatively TRBD1 (6 bases). The CDR3 has 15 amino acids. Germline V lookup: CDR1 SEHNR, CDR2 FQNEAQ (reference sequence). V lost 5 bases and J 10 bases, leaving 18 bases between the germline ends. CDR3 nucleotides: TGTGCCAGCAGCCACTATTACAGGGCCGGCTCACCCCTCCACTTT. Translation: CASSHYYRAGSPLHF.

In regard to this clone: The CDR3 ends on some other residue instead of the conserved phenylalanine or tryptophan, so this is likely a read error. The DNA of the CDR3 is TGTGCCTGGAGCCTCGACTTATTTCAGTACCTC. It specifies CAWSLDLFQYL. This sequence joins TRBV30 and TRBJ2-4; D unresolved. In germline, CDR1 is GTSNPN, CDR2 SVGIG (reference sequence). This CDR3 is 11 amino acids long. The V gene lost 3 bases and the J gene lost 11 bases, with 11 bases spanning the gap.

The rearrangement joins TRBV29-1 to TRBJ2-7, with D possibly called TRBD1 or TRBD2 (5 bases each). In germline, CDR1 is SQVTM, CDR2 ANQGSEA. The CDR3 contains 12 residues. V dropped 4 bases and J dropped 3 bases, with 10 bases sitting between them. In DNA form, the CDR3 reads TGCAGCGTTGTAAGGGACCACTACGAGCAGTACTTC. Residues: CSVVRDHYEQYF.

This clone was counted between two and nine times. The chain combines TRBV30 with TRBJ2-1, with 11 positions matching TRBD2. Germline CDR1 and CDR2: GTSNPN and SVGIG (reference sequence). The CDR3 runs 13 residues. The J segment lost 15 bases and the V segment lost 1 base, leaving 8 bases of the junction unmatched. For the CDR3, the DNA is TGTGCCTGGAGTGCCCTAGCGGGGGGCCAGGGGTTCTTC. Its translation: CAWSALAGGQGFF.

The V gene is TRBV15, the J gene TRBJ2-3; 7 bases are a match to TRBD1. The CDR3 is 17 amino acids. Unmatched junction bases numbered 18, after V lost 6 bases and J lost 6 bases. Per the germline V gene, CDR1 is LNHNV and CDR2 is YYDKDF (reference sequence). The CDR3 nucleotides are TGTGCCACCAGTCGAGCCCTAGAGGGGGCTCCCCGGGATACGCAGTATTTT. It encodes CATSRALEGAPRDTQYF.

This clone has just a few counts. The chain links TRBV7-2 to TRBJ2-3, with TRBD1 as a possible D gene (6 bases). From germline, CDR1 is SGHTA and CDR2 FQGNSA. Trimming took off 3 bases at V and 5 bases at J, with 9 bases between the two ends. The CDR3 totals 13 residues. CDR3 residues: CASSLAGEDTQYF. The CDR3 bases are TGTGCCAGCAGCTTGGCAGGGGAAGATACGCAGTATTTT.

This chain connects TRBV9 to TRBJ2-1; D may be TRBD2 (5 bases). Trimming cost V 0 bases and J 2 bases, with 12 bases left between them. This CDR3 spans 16 amino acids. CDR1 and CDR2 (germline): SGDLS, YYNGEE. CDR3 coding DNA: TGTGCCAGCAGCGTAGTTGGAGCGGACCCCTACAATGAGCAGTTCTTC. It is translated as CASSVVGADPYNEQFF. Full variable domain (remainder filled in from reference TRBV9 and TRBJ2-1): DSGVTQTPKHLITATGQRVTLRCSPRSGDLSVYWYQQSLDQGLQFLIQYYNGEERAKGNILERFSAQQFPDLHSELNLSSLELGDSALYFCASSVVGADPYNEQFFGPGTRLTVL.

This clone appeared a single time. DNA of the CDR3: TGTGCCAGCAGCTTACAGGTGGAAGAGACCCAGTACTTC. It translates to CASSLQVEETQYF. The chain couples TRBV5-4 to TRBJ2-5, with D possibly matching TRBD1 (5 bases). Germline CDR1 reads SGHNT; CDR2 reads YYREEE (reference sequence). The CDR3 has 13 amino acids. Trimming shortened V by 2 bases and J by 3 bases, and 8 bases separated the two germline ends. Using reference TRBV5-4 and TRBJ2-5 for the parts outside the CDR3, the full variable domain is ETGVTQSPTHLIKTRGQQVTLRCSSQSGHNTVSWYQQALGQGPQFIFQYYREEENGRGNFPPRFSGLQFPNYSSELNVNALELDDSALYLCASSLQVEETQYFGPGTRLLVL.

The gene calls are TRBV30 and TRBJ1-5, with a possible D match to TRBD1 (5 bases). CDR1 is GTSNPN and CDR2 is SVGIG in the germline V gene (reference sequence). The CDR3 is made up of 16 amino acids. Trimming left V 3 bases short and J 3 bases short, with 18 bases between. CDR3 loop: CAWRGAGAPTNQPQHF. The DNA for the CDR3 is TGTGCCTGGAGGGGTGCCGGGGCGCCTACCAATCAGCCCCAGCATTTT.

The genes are TRBV11-2 and TRBJ1-4, with D tentatively TRBD1 (6 bases). Germline CDR1 is SGHAT and CDR2 is FQNNGV. V was clipped by 4 bases and J by 8 bases, with 20 bases between them. This CDR3 region has 16 residues. The CDR3 DNA sequence: TGTGCCAGCAGCTCATATCCCTTACAGGGTTGGGAAAAACTGTTTTTT. It translates to CASSSYPLQGWEKLFF. The full variable domain, in which reference TRBV11-2 and TRBJ1-4 provide the parts outside the CDR3, is EAGVAQSPRYKIIEKRQSVAFWCNPISGHATLYWYQQILGQGPKLLIQFQNNGVVDDSQLPKDRFSAERLKGVDSTLKIQPAKLEDSAVYLCASSSYPLQGWEKLFFGSGTQLSVL.

As to this clone: Compared with germline, one end of the junction differs, possibly owing to a read error. V gene TRBV7-6 combines with J gene TRBJ2-3, with a weak D call TRBD2 (5 bases). The CDR3 runs 16 residues. Germline V lookup: CDR1 SGHVS, CDR2 FNYEAQ. The CDR3 sequence is CASSLGSASSTDTQYF. In nucleotides, the CDR3 is TGTGCCAGCAGCTTAGGGAGCGCTAGCAGCACGGATACGCAGTATTTT. Looking up the rest from reference TRBV7-6 and TRBJ2-3 gives the full variable domain: GAGVSQSPRYKVTKRGQDVALRCDPISGHVSLYWYRQALGQGPEFLTYFNYEAQQDKSGLPNDRFSAERPEGSISTLTIQRTEQRDSAMYRCASSLGSASSTDTQYFGPGTRLTVL.

A few counts support this clone. V gene TRBV23-1 combines with J gene TRBJ2-3; 11 bases agree with TRBD2. TRBV23-1 is annotated as an ORF whose role is uncertain. J was trimmed by 4 bases and V by 6 bases; bases with no gene match: 12. CDR3 length equals 17 residues. CDR3 loop: CASSSWESSGGPDTQYF. The CDR3 region has the DNA TGCGCCAGCAGCTCATGGGAGTCTAGCGGGGGGCCAGATACGCAGTATTTT.

This chain joins TRBV5-1 and TRBJ2-5; D is uncertain. The CDR3 contains 11 residues. V lost 2 bases and J lost 7, with 6 bases in between. Germline lookup yields CDR1 SGHRS and CDR2 YFSETQ. The CDR3 reads CASSFKGTQYF. The CDR3 nucleotides are TGCGCCAGCAGCTTTAAAGGGACCCAGTACTTC.

The chain has TRBV28 and TRBJ1-5; the match to TRBD1 covers 7 bases. The germline V gene encodes CDR1 MDHEN and CDR2 SYDVKM. The length of the CDR3 is 15 residues. The V and J ends lost 6 bases and 2 bases, in that order; junction bases with no gene match: 7. As DNA, the CDR3 is TGTGCCAGCAGGAGACAGGGCGTAGGCAATCAGCCCCAGCATTTT. This sequence encodes CASRRQGVGNQPQHF.

The rearrangement joins TRBV5-1 to TRBJ2-3; TRBD2 aligns across 7 bases. The V and J ends lost 5 bases and 0 bases, in that order; junction bases with no gene match: 9. The CDR3 contains 16 residues. Germline V gene lookup returns CDR1 SGHRS and CDR2 YFSETQ. CDR3 bases: TGCGCCAGCAGACCAGAGCGGGGCGCTAGCACAGATACGCAGTATTTT. Translated: CASRPERGASTDTQYF. The full variable domain, completed using reference TRBV5-1 and TRBJ2-3, is KAGVTQTPRYLIKTRGQQVTLSCSPISGHRSVSWYQQTPGQGLQFLFEYFSETQRNKGNFPGRFSGRQFSNSRSEMNVSTLELGDSALYLCASRPERGASTDTQYFGPGTRLTVL.